These T cell receptor beta chains were read from a single sample in a study of blood T cell repertoires in COVID-19. Libraries were prepared by immunoSEQ multiplex PCR; TCRdb keeps only in-frame clonotypes and omits some of them. The table includes around 20,000 clones, around 85% detected once. The sequenced material came from peripheral blood. Receptor source: an elderly man with acute or convalescent COVID-19. The CDR3 runs from the conserved cysteine through the conserved F or W. A D gene is named only where the DNA matches it firmly. Some rows mark clone size as missing; the rest say once, few, many or name a class of expanded clone.

j_gene,v_gene,d_gene,abundance,CDR3aa,CDR3nt
TRBJ1-1,TRBV28,.,.,CASSFSSSRLVEAFF,TGTGCCAGCAGTTTTAGCTCTTCCAGATTGGTAGAAGCTTTCTTT
TRBJ1-2,TRBV28,TRBD1,once,CASSPWGQGGFYGYTF,TGTGCCAGCAGTCCTTGGGGACAGGGAGGTTTCTATGGCTACACCTTC
TRBJ1-6,TRBV7-2,.,once,CASSLGPGTPLHF,TGTGCCAGCAGCTTAGGGCCGGGTACACCCCTCCACTTT
TRBJ1-3,TRBV9,TRBD1,.,CASSVTGDGGNTIYF,TGTGCCAGCAGCGTAACAGGGGACGGTGGAAACACCATATATTTT
TRBJ2-3,TRBV7-3,.,.,CASSSQGTDTQYF,TGTGCCAGCAGCTCACAGGGAACAGATACGCAGTATTTT
TRBJ1-4,TRBV7-9,TRBD1,once,CASSLGDRGDGYEKLFF,TGTGCCAGCAGCTTAGGAGACAGGGGAGACGGATATGAAAAACTGTTTTTT
TRBJ2-5,TRBV6-1,TRBD1,few,CASSDLGQGRQTQYF,TGTGCCAGCAGTGATCTTGGACAGGGTAGGCAGACCCAGTACTTC
TRBJ2-3,TRBV5-1,.,.,CASSFAGKTDTQYF,TGCGCCAGCAGCTTCGCAGGGAAGACAGATACGCAGTATTTT
TRBJ2-1,TRBV5-1,TRBD1,few,CASSLEQGASYNEQFF,TGCGCCAGCAGCTTGGAACAGGGGGCCTCCTACAATGAGCAGTTCTTC
TRBJ2-1,TRBV11-3,.,.,CASSLRGWDEQFF,TGTGCCAGCAGCTTACGAGGGTGGGATGAGCAGTTCTTC
TRBJ1-5,TRBV7-2,.,.,CASSLGSWDYSNQPQHF,TGTGCCAGCAGCTTAGGCTCCTGGGACTATAGCAATCAGCCCCAGCATTTT
TRBJ1-5,TRBV28,TRBD1,.,CASSLGQGAVQPQHF,TGTGCCAGCAGTTTAGGGCAGGGGGCCGTTCAGCCCCAGCATTTT
TRBJ2-7,TRBV7-6,TRBD1,.,CASSLSKLDRDRGPSYEQYF,TGTGCCAGCAGCTTATCGAAATTAGATAGGGACAGGGGGCCCTCCTACGAGCAGTACTTC
TRBJ1-2,TRBV9,TRBD1,once,CASSLGGTGINYGYTF,TGTGCCAGCAGCCTAGGTGGGACAGGGATTAACTATGGCTACACCTTC
TRBJ2-5,TRBV7-9,TRBD1,.,CASSHTTGQLQETQYF,TGTGCCAGCAGTCACACGACGGGACAGTTACAAGAGACCCAGTACTTC
TRBJ1-5,TRBV7-8,TRBD1,.,CASSTDRGANQPQHF,TGTGCCAGCAGCACCGACAGGGGGGCCAATCAGCCCCAGCATTTT
TRBJ1-5,TRBV18,.,.,CASSPGQGFQPQHF,TGTGCCAGCTCACCAGGCCAGGGGTTTCAGCCCCAGCATTTT
TRBJ2-5,TRBV7-7,.,.,CASSLDQGGQETQYF,TGTGCCAGCAGCTTAGATCAGGGAGGCCAAGAGACCCAGTACTTC
TRBJ1-6,TRBV6-4,.,.,CASSDFSRNSPLHF,TGTGCCAGCAGTGACTTCTCTCGGAATTCACCCCTCCACTTT
TRBJ2-1,TRBV9,TRBD2,.,CASSRLSGGFTYNEQFF,TGTGCCAGCAGCCGGCTTAGCGGGGGGTTCACCTACAATGAGCAGTTCTTC
TRBJ2-3,TRBV10-2,.,.,CAISADRSTDTQYF,TGCGCCATCTCAGCGGACAGAAGCACAGATACGCAGTATTTT
TRBJ1-2,TRBV27,.,few,CASSFSGRRGGYGYTF,TGTGCCAGCAGTTTCTCTGGCAGGAGGGGTGGCTATGGCTACACCTTC
TRBJ1-3,TRBV7-6,.,.,CASSPQELGNTIYF,TGTGCCAGCAGCCCACAGGAACTCGGAAACACCATATATTTT
TRBJ2-5,TRBV5-4,TRBD2,.,CASSLRAGVRYQETQYF,TGTGCCAGCAGCTTACGAGCGGGGGTCCGGTACCAAGAGACCCAGTACTTC
TRBJ2-2,TRBV7-8,TRBD2,once,CASSRAGGNTGELFF,TGTGCCAGCAGCCGAGCGGGGGGTAACACCGGGGAGCTGTTTTTT
TRBJ2-7,TRBV3-1/TRBV3-2,TRBD2,.,CASSHRDKGLAGGSYEQYF,TGTGCCAGCAGCCATCGGGACAAGGGACTAGCGGGGGGCTCCTACGAGCAGTACTTC
TRBJ2-2,TRBV19,TRBD2,.,CASSYPSMRGTGELFF,TGTGCCAGTAGTTATCCTTCCATGCGGGGGACCGGGGAGCTGTTTTTT
TRBJ2-5,TRBV4-3,TRBD2,.,CASSQEVSGGMETQYF,TGCGCCAGCAGCCAAGAGGTTAGCGGGGGGATGGAGACCCAGTACTTC
TRBJ2-3,TRBV5-6,TRBD2,once,CASSSDGTRIVADTQYF,TGTGCCAGCAGCTCAGACGGGACTAGAATAGTCGCAGATACGCAGTATTTT
TRBJ1-1,TRBV6-5,.,.,CASSPRGGKSTEAFF,TGTGCCAGCAGTCCAAGGGGGGGCAAGAGCACTGAAGCTTTCTTT
TRBJ2-1,TRBV14,.,once,CASSPMSFHEQFF,TGTGCCAGCAGCCCCATGAGTTTCCATGAGCAGTTCTTC
TRBJ1-4,TRBV28,.,.,CATSRGLNEKLFF,TGTGCCACCTCCAGGGGCCTTAATGAAAAACTGTTTTTT
TRBJ2-7,TRBV9,TRBD2,few,CASSASGGHGYEQYF,TGTGCCAGCAGCGCCTCGGGGGGGCATGGCTACGAGCAGTACTTC
TRBJ1-5,TRBV5-8,.,.,CASSLPQGESKPQHF,TGTGCCAGCAGCTTACCACAGGGTGAAAGCAAGCCCCAGCATTTT